A selection of T cell receptor beta chains follows, all from one sample in a study of blood T cell repertoires in COVID-19. Clones were sequenced by immunoSEQ multiplex PCR, and TCRdb holds only the in-frame ones, with some missing. This sample has roughly 69,000 clones, with approximately 80% found just once. The sample comprised peripheral blood. These receptor sequences come from a man aged 45-60 years with COVID-19, enrolled during active disease. CDR3s include the opening cysteine and the closing phenylalanine or tryptophan. The order of the fields is D gene, clone size, V gene, J gene, CDR3 DNA, CDR3 protein. D genes are given only for firm matches. Expanded clones get a size class; other rows say once, few or many, or leave the size out.

NA	NA	TRBV2	TRBJ2-3	TGTGCCAGCAGTGAAGATGGGCAGATTTTTGATACGCAGTATTTT	CASSEDGQIFDTQYF
TRBD2	NA	TRBV4-1	TRBJ2-4	TGCGCCAGCAGCCAAGATGGGCTAGCGGGGGGGCCGGAAAACATTCAGTACTTC	CASSQDGLAGGPENIQYF
NA	NA	TRBV6-2/TRBV6-3	TRBJ2-1	TGTGCCAGCAGTTTCCTCCAGGGGGGTGAGCAGTTCTTC	CASSFLQGGEQFF
TRBD1	NA	TRBV6-5	TRBJ2-7	TGTGCCAGCAGCCAGGACAGGGTATACGAGCAGTACTTC	CASSQDRVYEQYF
TRBD1	once	TRBV27	TRBJ2-7	TGTGCCAGCAGTTTATCCCAGACAGGGTGGGGAGAGCAGTACTTC	CASSLSQTGWGEQYF
NA	NA	TRBV5-1	TRBJ1-6	TGCGCCAGCAGCTCCCAGACCCAGGGTAATAATTCACCCCTCCACTTT	CASSSQTQGNNSPLHF
NA	NA	TRBV10-3	TRBJ1-1	TGTGCCACCCGCGCGGGTCTCGACACTGAAGCTTTCTTT	CATRAGLDTEAFF
NA	NA	TRBV3-1/TRBV3-2	TRBJ1-6	TGTGCCAGCAGCCGCTTTTCCGCTTCGGGGAAACCAAATTCACCCCTCCACTTT	CASSRFSASGKPNSPLHF
NA	few	TRBV7-9	TRBJ2-1	TGTGCCAGCAGCCCCCTTCGGAGGAGCTCCTACAATGAGCAGTTCTTC	CASSPLRRSSYNEQFF
NA	once	TRBV9	TRBJ2-2	TGTGCCAGCAGCCTTCTAGGCCTAGTATCGAACACCGGGGAGCTGTTTTTT	CASSLLGLVSNTGELFF
NA	NA	TRBV3-1/TRBV3-2	TRBJ2-7	TGTGCCAGCAGCCAAGGGGCTAGCCGTTCCTACGAGCAGTACTTC	CASSQGASRSYEQYF
NA	NA	TRBV7-3	TRBJ2-5	TGTGCCAGCAGCATACAGGAAGGGGAGACCCAGTACTTC	CASSIQEGETQYF
NA	NA	TRBV3-1/TRBV3-2	TRBJ2-2	TGTGCCAGCAGCCAAGGTGTCTCGAACACCGGGGAGCTGTTTTTT	CASSQGVSNTGELFF
NA	once	TRBV19	TRBJ1-1	TGTGCCAGTAGTTCCCGAGGATTCGGCACTGAAGCTTTCTTT	CASSSRGFGTEAFF
TRBD2	NA	TRBV5-1	TRBJ2-3	TGCGCCAGCAACCAAGGACTAGCGGGGGGGATACCTGGCACAGATACGCAGTATTTT	CASNQGLAGGIPGTDTQYF
TRBD1	once	TRBV27	TRBJ1-1	TGTGCCAGCAGTCCGTACCTCACAGGGGCTGGGACTGAAGCTTTCTTT	CASSPYLTGAGTEAFF
TRBD1	NA	TRBV6-5	TRBJ2-3	TGTGCCAGCAGTTATAAGGGGGCGCGTAGCACAGATACGCAGTATTTT	CASSYKGARSTDTQYF
TRBD2	NA	TRBV10-3	TRBJ2-7	TGTGCCATCATGGGAGGCGGGGGGATCTACGAGCAGTACTTC	CAIMGGGGIYEQYF
TRBD2	NA	TRBV9	TRBJ2-7	TGTGCCAGCAGCCCTCAATATGGGGGGCGGGGGGACTACGAGCAGTACTTC	CASSPQYGGRGDYEQYF
NA	NA	TRBV7-9	TRBJ1-2	TGTGCCAGCAGCTCGCAGGGGCCCTATGGCTACACCTTC	CASSSQGPYGYTF
TRBD1	NA	TRBV18	TRBJ2-7	TGTGCCAGCTCACCCGGGACAGGGAATTACTACGAGCAGTACTTC	CASSPGTGNYYEQYF
NA	few	TRBV7-7	TRBJ2-2	TGTGCTAGCAGCTTAGAGAAGGGACTGTACACCGGGGAGCTGTTTTTT	CASSLEKGLYTGELFF
NA	NA	TRBV12-3/TRBV12-4	TRBJ1-2	TGTGCCAGCAGGTCTGGCGGGGGCTATGGCTACACCTTC	CASRSGGGYGYTF
TRBD1	NA	TRBV19	TRBJ2-7	TGTGCCAGTAGTATAGGGACAGGGGACCCCTACGAGCAGTACTTC	CASSIGTGDPYEQYF
TRBD2	NA	TRBV9	TRBJ2-7	TGTGCCAGCAGCGTAGGGACTAGCGGGGGCCTAACCTCCTACGAGCAGTACTTC	CASSVGTSGGLTSYEQYF
NA	NA	TRBV7-3	TRBJ1-1	TGTGCCAGCAGCTTAACCACACACACTGAAGCTTTCTTT	CASSLTTHTEAFF
TRBD1	once	TRBV11-2	TRBJ1-2	TGTGCCAGCCGGTCAGGGGACAGAGTCTATGGCTACACCTTC	CASRSGDRVYGYTF
NA	NA	TRBV30	TRBJ1-6	TGTGCCTGGACTAGCCCAAGCGTTGCCCTCCACTTT	CAWTSPSVALHF
TRBD2	NA	TRBV7-9	TRBJ2-2	TGTGCCAGCAGCCCGCGGGGGGGCAGCACCGGGGAGCTGTTTTTT	CASSPRGGSTGELFF